Listed here are 23 T cell receptor beta chains from one sample, sequenced in a study of CD8 T cells in ankylosing spondylitis. Study results and limitations: Apparently characteristic of ankylosing spondylitis blood was a TCR beta motif (eight highly homologous variants).

In TCRdb, the 5' RACE reads were re-called with MiXCR into one record per CDR3 protein. The table includes under 250,000 distinct CDR3 sequences, around 6.6% detected once. No antigen is known for these receptors. Material: blood, either unsorted or a sorted T cell fraction (not recorded which). The receptors originated from a male donor with ankylosing spondylitis.

This clonotype was observed at least ten times. The chain combines TRBV20-1 with TRBJ2-2; D is ambiguous. V lost 0 bases to trimming and J lost 0 bases, with 5 bases between them. Germline CDR1 DFQATT, CDR2 SNEGSKA (reference sequence). This CDR3 is 14 amino acids long. The CDR3 DNA reads TGCAGTGCTAGAGATCTGGCGAACACCGGGGAGCTGTTTTTT. It specifies CSARDLANTGELFF.

This clonotype was counted ten times or more. This sequence joins TRBV11-1 and TRBJ2-5, with 9 bases lining up with TRBD1. Trimming at V came to 3 bases and at J to 3 bases, leaving 17 bases not matched to a gene. In germline, CDR1 is SGHAT, CDR2 FQDESV (reference sequence). The CDR3 loop spans 19 amino acids. For the CDR3, the DNA is TGTGCCAGCAGCTTTAGAGTCGGGACAGGGCCCCAGAATGAAGAGACCCAGTACTTC. It translates to CASSFRVGTGPQNEETQYF.

V gene TRBV7-6 combines with J gene TRBJ2-7, with 7 bases fitting TRBD2. The CDR3 is 15 residues long. After removal of 3 bases from V and 3 bases from J, the junction contained 8 bases not matched to a gene. Germline V gene sequence: CDR1 SGHVS, CDR2 FNYEAQ. CDR3 protein: CASSLLASGLYEQYF. CDR3 sequence (DNA): TGTGCCAGCAGCTTGCTGGCTAGCGGCCTCTACGAGCAGTACTTC.

J is TRBJ2-1 and V is TRBV6-2 or TRBV6-3; no definite D call. V lost 7 bases to trimming and J lost 0 bases, with 16 bases between them. Germline values: CDR1 MNHEY, CDR2 SVGEGT. There are 16 residues in the CDR3. CDR3 DNA sequence: TGTGCCAGCACCGTCCTACTTCGCCTCTCCTACAATGAGCAGTTCTTC. As protein: CASTVLLRLSYNEQFF.

V and J are TRBV11-1 and TRBJ2-5; D unclear. This CDR3 spans 12 amino acids. V lost 9 bases to trimming and J lost 4 bases, with 12 bases between them. Germline loops: CDR1 SGHAT, CDR2 FQDESV (reference sequence). In nucleotides, the CDR3 is TGTGCCAGTCTTGTAGTCGGAGAGACCCAGTACTTC. Its translation is CASLVVGETQYF.

The sample holds many counts of this clonotype. J is TRBJ1-1 and V is TRBV7-2, with D possibly being TRBD1 (6 bases). Trimming stripped 5 bases from V and 5 bases from J, with 18 bases between. The CDR3 loop spans 15 amino acids. Germline lookup yields CDR1 SGHTA and CDR2 FQGNSA. CDR3 DNA sequence: TGTGCCAGCAGCCCGTCTCTTGGAGGGGGGACTGAAGCTTTCTTT. Protein: CASSPSLGGGTEAFF.

The rearrangement joins TRBV6-4 to TRBJ2-1; TRBD2 aligns across 11 bases. This CDR3 contains 14 residues. V dropped 7 bases and J dropped 2; count of bases not matched to a gene: 1. Germline V gene lookup returns CDR1 MRHNA and CDR2 SNTAGT. The CDR3 nucleotides read TGTGCCAGCAAGGGACTAGCGGCCTACAATGAGCAGTTCTTC. This sequence encodes CASKGLAAYNEQFF.

This clonotype was counted ten times or more. V gene TRBV7-9 combines with J gene TRBJ2-7; TRBD2 aligns across 12 bases. The CDR3 totals 15 residues. Germline trimming cut 5 bases from V and 4 bases from J; bases unmatched to any gene: 6. The germline V gene encodes CDR1 SEHNR and CDR2 FQNEAQ (reference sequence). DNA of the CDR3: TGTGCCAGCAGCGTGACTAGCGGGAGAGTTTACGAGCAGTACTTC. This gives the protein CASSVTSGRVYEQYF.

This chain uses TRBV25-1 with TRBJ2-1; D uncertain. The CDR3 consists of 15 residues. Germline-derived CDR1 and CDR2 are MGHDK and SYGVNS. V was pared by 6 bases and J by 0 bases, with 12 bases between. CDR3 nucleotide sequence: TGTGCCAGCAGCCTCGACACGAGCTCCTACAATGAGCAGTTCTTC. Encoded protein: CASSLDTSSYNEQFF.

The rearrangement joins TRBV4-2 to TRBJ2-7, with D possibly matching TRBD1 (6 bases). With 4 bases removed from V and 3 bases from J, the gap between germline ends came to 13 bases. This CDR3 comprises 14 residues. Per the germline V gene, CDR1 is LGHNA and CDR2 is YNFKEQ. The CDR3 coding sequence is TGTGCCAGCAGCCTCGACAGGCTGATCTACGAGCAGTACTTC. This encodes CASSLDRLIYEQYF.

The V and J genes are TRBV5-1 and TRBJ2-3; no firm D call. Germline CDR1 SGHRS, CDR2 YFSETQ. The CDR3 loop spans 17 amino acids. V lost 2 bases, J lost 6 bases, and 22 bases lay in between. Here the CDR3 reads CASSFRRALSSSDTQYF. In nucleotides, the CDR3 is TGCGCCAGCAGCTTTCGAAGGGCCCTCTCGTCGTCCGATACGCAGTATTTT.

This clonotype has a count of ten or more. The chain joins TRBV7-8 to TRBJ2-7; D ambiguous. CDR3 length: 14 residues. Deletions cut 4 bases from V and 4 bases from J, with 14 bases between. The germline V gene encodes CDR1 SGHVS and CDR2 FQNEAQ. The CDR3: CASSYPLKSYEQYF. The CDR3 nucleotides read TGTGCCAGCAGCTATCCTCTGAAGAGTTACGAGCAGTACTTC.

There are many counts of this clonotype. The rearrangement uses TRBV5-1 and TRBJ1-2; 11 bases line up with TRBD1. Per the germline V gene, CDR1 is SGHRS and CDR2 is YFSETQ. The CDR3 runs 14 residues. With 3 bases clipped from V and 6 bases from J, the junction kept 4 bases outside the gene matches. The CDR3 DNA is TGCGCCAGCAGCTACCGGACAGGGGGCGATGGCTACACCTTC. Residues: CASSYRTGGDGYTF.

This clonotype has ten or more counts. V gene TRBV14 combines with J gene TRBJ1-1, with a possible D match to TRBD1 (5 bases). Germline CDR1 SGHDN, CDR2 FVKESK. The CDR3 loop spans 15 amino acids. Trimming stripped 1 base from V and 3 bases from J, with 12 bases between. The CDR3, as DNA: TGTGCCAGCAGCCAAGGGGGCAGCCTATACACTGAAGCTTTCTTT. Its protein product is CASSQGGSLYTEAFF.

This clonotype has a count of ten or more. V and J are TRBV6-5 and TRBJ1-1; no definite D call. Germline V CDR1 and CDR2: MNHEY, SVGAGI. There are 14 residues in the CDR3. V lost 4 bases and J 0 bases, leaving 9 bases between the germline ends. The CDR3 nucleotides are TGTGCCAGCAGTTCAAAGATAATGAACACTGAAGCTTTCTTT. Translation: CASSSKIMNTEAFF.

This clonotype was counted at least ten times. The rearrangement joins TRBV2 to TRBJ2-2; either TRBD1 or TRBD2 may fit D (5 bases each). The CDR3 extends over 11 amino acids. Trimming left V 8 bases short and J 7 bases short, with 8 bases between. CDR1 is SNHLY and CDR2 is FYNNEI in the germline V gene. The CDR3, as DNA: TGTGCCAGCGGGGGTTTCGGGGAGCTGTTTTTT. As protein: CASGGFGELFF.

In its sample, this clonotype was seen many times. The J gene is TRBJ2-7, the V gene TRBV7-9; the match to TRBD2 covers 7 bases. V lost 2 bases and J lost 2; bases outside the gene matches: 12. The germline CDR1 and CDR2 sequences are SEHNR and FQNEAQ (reference sequence). The CDR3 is made up of 17 amino acids. Here the CDR3 DNA reads TGTGCCAGCAGCTTAATTTGGGCGTCGGCGGGAGCCTACGAGCAGTACTTC. Its translation: CASSLIWASAGAYEQYF.

This clonotype was detected ten times or more. The chain recombines TRBV4-2 with TRBJ1-5, with TRBD1 as a possible D gene (5 bases). CDR1 is LGHNA, CDR2 YNFKEQ, per germline. V was cut by 0 bases and J by 5 bases, with 14 bases left in between. This CDR3 contains 16 residues. CDR3: CASSQDLLGVYQPQHF. DNA for the CDR3: TGTGCCAGCAGCCAAGATTTATTAGGGGTTTATCAGCCCCAGCATTTT.

This clonotype was counted ten times or more. The rearrangement uses TRBV7-9 and TRBJ1-1; D might be TRBD1 (5 bases). CDR3 size: 14 residues. From germline, CDR1 is SEHNR and CDR2 FQNEAQ (reference sequence). V shed 6 bases and J shed 0 bases, with 11 bases lying between them. The CDR3 coding sequence is TGTGCCAGCAGTCTTGGGGGAATGAACACTGAAGCTTTCTTT. It codes for CASSLGGMNTEAFF.

The table lists this clonotype with many counts. This chain's CDR3 is CASSPGQSSYEQYF. CDR3 sequence (DNA): TGTGCCAGCTCCCCCGGACAGAGCTCCTACGAGCAGTACTTC. V and J are TRBV18 and TRBJ2-7; a weak D match, TRBD1 (6 bases). The V gene's germline CDR1 is KGHSH and CDR2 LQKENI. CDR3 length: 14 amino acids. Trimming took off 6 bases at V and 0 bases at J, with 12 bases between the two ends.

Of note for this clonotype: Since a much larger clone is just one base distant, this may be a read error. V usage is TRBV4-2 and J usage is TRBJ2-5; D is possibly TRBD1 (5 bases). The length of the CDR3 is 16 residues. Germline loops: CDR1 LGHNA, CDR2 YNFKEQ. V was trimmed by 4 bases and J by 5 bases, leaving 20 bases between them. CDR3 loop: CASSPPPAGQAETQYF. The CDR3 coding sequence is TGTGCCAGCAGCCCTCCACCCGCAGGACAAGCGGAGACCCAGTACTTC.

This clonotype was recorded many times. This chain joins TRBV7-2 and TRBJ2-5, with 10 positions matching TRBD2. The V segment lost 4 bases and the J segment 1 base; nucleotides outside the gene matches: 3. Germline CDR1 reads SGHTA; CDR2 reads FQGNSA. This CDR3 has 15 amino acids. The CDR3 sequence is CASSWTSGPQETQYF. In DNA, the CDR3 is TGTGCCAGCAGCTGGACTAGCGGACCCCAAGAGACCCAGTACTTC.

This clonotype was recorded at least ten times. This chain uses TRBV28 with TRBJ2-3; D is uncertain. Germline V gives CDR1 MDHEN, CDR2 SYDVKM. Trimming removed 8 bases from V and 4 bases from J, with 7 bases in between. The CDR3 contains 11 residues. The CDR3 reads CASGSPDTQYF. In DNA, the CDR3 is TGTGCCAGCGGGTCTCCAGATACGCAGTATTTT. Complete variable domain (other parts from reference TRBV28 and TRBJ2-3): DVKVTQSSRYLVKRTGEKVFLECVQDMDHENMFWYRQDPGLGLRLIYFSYDVKMKEKGDIPEGYSVSREKKERFSLILESASTNQTSMYLCASGSPDTQYFGPGTRLTVL.